This T cell receptor beta chain was identified during a study of T cells in tuberculosis listed by TCRdb under 2018. About the investigation overall: To characterize T cells specific for the mycobacterial lipid antigen glucose monomycolate (GMM), the study used CD1B tetramers together with high-throughput TCR immunosequencing. With 10 or so people per group, a South African clinical cohort compared IGRA-negative adolescents, IGRA-positive adolescents with latent tuberculosis, and adults with active tuberculosis. Study-wide findings and limitations: The smaller NN-distances in active tuberculosis patients were driven in part by shorter CDR3-alpha lengths, while the difference seen for TCR-beta was not statistically significant. A classifier using the diverse GMM-specific repertoire reached 87% accuracy (AUROC 0.9 to 0.95), compared with 60% to 75% accuracy using GEM motif frequencies. Smaller mean NN-distances to GMM-specific TCRs were observed in active tuberculosis TCR-alpha repertoires than in IGRA-negative controls, suggesting clonal expansion of GMM-specific TCRs. Clinical samples were selected based on the availability of cryopreserved specimens, with adults included as active tuberculosis cases and adolescents included as controls.

V ends up 4 bases short and J 0 bases short, with an unmatched junction base count of 4. The germline V gene encodes CDR1 SQVTM and CDR2 ANQGSEA. The CDR3 holds 15 amino acids from the cysteine to the phenylalanine. Only CDR3 DNA remains: 45 bases, in frame from the first base. At study entry, a tuberculin skin test and the QuantiFERON-TB GOLD In-Tube IGRA were used to screen adolescents for latent tuberculosis infection. Immunosequencing was performed on unsorted cryopreserved PBMC, with some 91,000 T cells per clinical donor covered on average. Eleven high schools in the Worcester region of the Western Cape, South Africa, served as enrollment sites for adolescents aged 12 to 18 years. About ten M. tuberculosis-infected adolescents and about ten uninfected adolescents, matched for age and sex, were selected. For the adolescents, PBMC were isolated by density centrifugation from freshly drawn heparinized blood and then cryopreserved.

TCR libraries were generated with the immunoSEQ multiplex PCR assay, using TCR-beta and/or TCR-alpha/delta assays for each sample. Amplified TCR libraries were sequenced on the Illumina high-throughput platform. The source study handled its data this way. Clustering and dimensionality reduction relied on pairwise TCRdist distances among GMM-specific receptors from T cells that were either sorted ex vivo or expanded in vitro. Each clinical repertoire was assigned a mean NN-distance score, defined as the average TCRdist to the nearest 10% of tetramer-positive reference sequences. GEM TCR motif frequency was calculated as the fraction of unique TCRs that matched known GEM sequences in V/J usage and CDR3 length. Active tuberculosis was classified by linear discriminant analysis with leave-one-out cross-validation, implemented in scikit-learn. Held by TCRdb, this immuneACCESS table contains in-frame sequences only and omits some clones. Under half of the omission traces to an unresolved V gene where checked; the cause of the rest is unknown. D and trimming come from the DNA, and the V and J calls and clone size come from that table. The table for this sample lists about 36,000 clones; about 93% of them were counted only once. The leading ten clones occupy more than 6.5% of the sample.

Worth noting for this clone: Its recognized antigen is unknown. Base qualities are not recorded, but no much larger clone differs from it by a single base.

In this chain, TRBV29-1 is recombined with TRBJ2-2, with TRBD2 identical over 8 junction bases. The sequencing sample was made of PBMCs. This clonotype was sampled from a donor between 5 and 29 years old with latent tuberculosis or without tuberculosis infection. The CDR3 region has the sequence CSVAAGGTNTGELFF. The DNA sequence is TGCAGCGTTGCCGCGGGGGGAACGAACACCGGGGAGCTGTTTTTT.